This T cell receptor (beta chain) was recovered during a study of CD8 T cells in ankylosing spondylitis (dated by TCRdb to about 2017). For the study in its entirety: The study profiled T cell receptor beta repertoires in healthy donors and ankylosing spondylitis patients to find disease-linked TCR variants. The whole study cohort included 95 to 130 healthy donors and 20 to 30 ankylosing spondylitis patients. Peripheral blood samples were taken, and synovial fluid was additionally collected from ankylosing spondylitis patients. On the study overall, not on this receptor specifically: The disease-linked clones were reported to be significantly enriched in matched synovial fluid samples from ankylosing spondylitis patients. In peripheral blood, the disease-linked clones were found at relatively low frequencies and had a CD8+ phenotype. Blood from ankylosing spondylitis patients appeared to be characterized by a TCR beta motif made up of under ten highly homologous amino acid variants. Some TCR beta motif variants had previously been reported in synovial fluid and blood of reactive arthritis patients, which suggested common disease-initiation mechanisms.

V drops 4 bases and J drops 0 bases, leaving 18 bases in between. The CDR3 runs 16 amino acids, cysteine and phenylalanine included. Only the CDR3 DNA is retained, 48 bases long and in frame from the first base. As encoded in the germline V gene, CDR1 is SQVTM while CDR2 is ANQGSEA. This clonotype was seen many times. Its antigen remains undetermined. One base away there is no much larger clone; base qualities are not given. The sequencer was an Illumina HiSeq 2500. TCR beta libraries were prepared by quantitative 5'-RACE with molecular barcodes. On the authors' methods: Disease-linked TCR variants were identified with a new computational method built on a probabilistic model of VDJ rearrangement. TCRdb ran its own pipeline on the public reads, namely fastp trimming at Q25 and MiXCR clone calling, and kept in-frame beta chains. Rows are unified per CDR3 protein, each entry keeping the most common DNA and genes. The V and J calls, along with clone size, are taken from TCRdb and not from the paper's own processing. Here the sample has 500,000 to 650,000 distinct CDR3 sequences; about 5% occur a single time. The ten largest clones capture under 4.5% of the sample.

What was sequenced was blood, either unsorted or a sorted T cell fraction (not recorded which). This TCR derives from a male donor with ankylosing spondylitis. The rearrangement joined TRBV29-1 to TRBJ1-2; a weak D assignment points to TRBD1 (5 bases agree). At the DNA level, the sequence is TGCAGCGTTGGGGGCAGGGTATCAAGATCTAACTATGGCTACACCTTC. This encodes CSVGGRVSRSNYGYTF.